Shown below are 14 T cell receptor beta chains from a single sample sequenced in a study of control samples from healthy donors and cancer patients. Repertoires were generated with immunoSEQ multiplex PCR, while TCRdb's copy carries only in-frame clones and drops some. The sample consists of approximately 150,000 clones, approximately 94% of them appearing once. The specimen sequenced was blood. The receptor source for this set is a woman aged 18-29 years in good health.

This chain uses TRBV5-1 with TRBJ1-1; TRBD1 agrees at 8 bases. The CDR3 contains 13 residues. Germline V gene data show CDR1 as SGHRS and CDR2 as YFSETQ. V was clipped by 5 bases and J by 1 base; unmatched bases: 1. The CDR3 DNA follows: TGCGCCAGCAGGGGACAGGAGAACACTGAAGCTTTCTTT. Protein product: CASRGQENTEAFF.

This chain joins TRBV18 and TRBJ1-2; perhaps TRBD1 as D (5 bases). Germline V gives CDR1 KGHSH, CDR2 LQKENI. The CDR3 has 15 residues. V was cut by 4 bases and J by 3 bases, with 15 bases left in between. As DNA, the CDR3 is TGTGCCAGCTCACACGGGCGGGGCTCGGACTATGGCTACACCTTC. Protein: CASSHGRGSDYGYTF.

This rearrangement joins TRBV7-9 to TRBJ2-3; 11 positions agree with TRBD2. The germline gives CDR1 SEHNR, CDR2 FQNEAQ (reference sequence). This CDR3 is built from 18 residues. V lost 1 base, J lost 11 bases, and 17 bases stayed unmatched. CDR3 residues: CASSLDLGIPSGRREQYF. DNA for the CDR3: TGTGCCAGCAGCTTAGATCTTGGGATACCTAGCGGGAGGAGGGAGCAGTATTTT.

This rearrangement joins TRBV6-5 to TRBJ1-2; weak D call: TRBD1 (6 bases). Trimming cost V 4 bases and J 6 bases, with 9 bases left between them. The CDR3 covers 12 residues. From germline, CDR1 is MNHEY and CDR2 SVGAGI. The CDR3 nucleotides read TGTGCCAGCAGTTTCCGGGACAATGGCTACACCTTC. It yields the protein CASSFRDNGYTF.

The rearrangement uses TRBV29-1 and TRBJ1-6, with unresolved D. CDR3 length equals 13 residues. Germline values: CDR1 SQVTM, CDR2 ANQGSEA. The ends were cut back, 5 bases at V and 7 bases at J, with 12 bases in the middle. The CDR3 coding sequence is TGCAGCGTTTATGAGGACCAAAATTCACCCCTCCACTTT. Translating gives CSVYEDQNSPLHF.

The gene calls are TRBV24-1 and TRBJ1-2, with a weak D call TRBD1 (6 bases). CDR3 size: 13 residues. V was shortened by 4 bases and J by 4 bases, with 9 bases between the two germline ends. The germline V gene encodes CDR1 KGHDR and CDR2 SFDVKD. In DNA form, the CDR3 reads TGTGCCACCAGTGAAACAGGGTTCTATGGCTACACCTTC. Translating gives CATSETGFYGYTF.

The genes are TRBV28 and TRBJ1-1, with 7 bases identical to TRBD1. The CDR3 spans 14 residues. Germline V gives CDR1 MDHEN, CDR2 SYDVKM. V shed 5 bases, J shed 1 base, and the junction held 4 bases outside the gene matches. Written as DNA, the CDR3 is TGTGCCAGCAGTATACAGGGGAAGAACACTGAAGCTTTCTTT. It specifies CASSIQGKNTEAFF. The full variable domain, rest sourced from reference TRBV28 and TRBJ1-1, is DVKVTQSSRYLVKRTGEKVFLECVQDMDHENMFWYRQDPGLGLRLIYFSYDVKMKEKGDIPEGYSVSREKKERFSLILESASTNQTSMYLCASSIQGKNTEAFFGQGTRLTVV.

The genes are TRBV9 and TRBJ1-1, with 7 bases lining up with TRBD1. This CDR3 has 14 residues. Germline V CDR1 and CDR2: SGDLS, YYNGEE. V trimming: 3 bases; J trimming: 0 bases; junction bases outside the gene matches: 2. The CDR3 sequence: CASSAQGLNTEAFF. DNA for the CDR3: TGTGCCAGCAGCGCACAGGGGCTGAACACTGAAGCTTTCTTT.

This clone appeared a single time. This sequence joins TRBV10-3 and TRBJ1-1; D ambiguous. The CDR3 loop spans 13 amino acids. V was shortened by 5 bases and J by 7 bases, with 14 bases between the two germline ends. Germline-derived CDR1 and CDR2 are ENHRY and SYGVKD. For the CDR3, the DNA is TGTGCCATCAGTAGGAGGGAATTGGGTGAAGCTTTCTTT. The encoded protein is CAISRRELGEAFF.

The chain carries TRBV19 and TRBJ1-1; D remains ambiguous. The length of the CDR3 is 12 residues. Trimming shortened V by 0 bases and J by 7 bases, and 6 bases separated the two germline ends. The germline gives CDR1 LNHDA, CDR2 SQIVND (reference sequence). The CDR3 DNA reads TGTGCCAGTAGTATAGATCTAGTTGAAGCTTTCTTT. Protein sequence: CASSIDLVEAFF. Together with reference TRBV19 and TRBJ1-1, the CDR3 gives the full variable domain: DGGITQSPKYLFRKEGQNVTLSCEQNLNHDAMYWYRQDPGQGLRLIYYSQIVNDFQKGDIAEGYSVSREKKESFPLTVTSAQKNPTAFYLCASSIDLVEAFFGQGTRLTVV.

The chain carries TRBV4-1 and TRBJ2-2; tentative D call: TRBD1 (6 bases). V was cut by 2 bases and J by 8 bases, with 15 bases left in between. This CDR3 spans 15 amino acids. Germline CDR1 MGHRA, CDR2 YSYEKL. CDR3 loop: CASSQHDRPRGELFF. CDR3 coding DNA: TGCGCCAGCAGCCAACATGACAGGCCGAGGGGGGAGCTGTTTTTT.

V gene TRBV3-1 (or the pseudogene TRBV3-2) combines with J gene TRBJ2-1, with 10 bases aligning to TRBD1. Per the germline V gene, CDR1 is LGHDT and CDR2 is YNNKEL (reference sequence). This CDR3 comprises 15 residues. V was clipped by 1 base and J by 5 bases; unmatched bases: 2. The CDR3 DNA is TGTGCCAGCAGCCAAGCAGGACAGGGGGACAATGAGCAGTTCTTC. Amino acids: CASSQAGQGDNEQFF.

V usage is TRBV4-1 and J usage is TRBJ2-5; no firm D call. The CDR3 covers 12 residues. Looked up from germline, CDR1 is MGHRA and CDR2 is YSYEKL. Trimming pared 0 bases from V and 2 bases from J, leaving 1 base between. The CDR3 DNA sequence: TGCGCCAGCAGCCAAGATCAAGAGACCCAGTACTTC. The encoded protein is CASSQDQETQYF.

The V and J genes are TRBV29-1 and TRBJ1-1; D unresolved. The CDR3 length is 11 residues. Germline V CDR1 and CDR2: SQVTM, ANQGSEA. The germline V and J ends were trimmed by 6 bases and 6 bases, with 11 bases remaining between them. Here the CDR3 reads CSVTIGPEAFF. The CDR3 nucleotides are TGCAGCGTCACCATAGGACCTGAAGCTTTCTTT.